Shown below are 11 T cell receptor beta chains from a single sample sequenced in a study of blood T cell repertoires in COVID-19. Profiling relied on immunoSEQ multiplex PCR, and the TCRdb table lists in-frame clones only, not all of them. This table has roughly 110,000 clones, 85% to 90% appearing once. The sample was peripheral blood. These receptors originate from a woman aged 45-65 years with acute or convalescent COVID-19.

The V and J genes are TRBV7-2 and TRBJ1-2; TRBD1 is a possible D gene (5 bases). The germline V gene has CDR1 SGHTA and CDR2 FQGNSA. V was shortened by 8 bases and J by 3 bases, with 10 bases between the two germline ends. CDR3 length: 12 residues. As DNA, the CDR3 is TGTGCCAGCCGCTCCAGGGACTATGGCTACACCTTC. Translation gives CASRSRDYGYTF. The whole variable domain, remainder taken from reference TRBV7-2 and TRBJ1-2, is GAGVSQSPSNKVTEKGKDVELRCDPISGHTALYWYRQSLGQGLEFLIYFQGNSAPDKSGLPSDRFSAERTGGSVSTLTIQRTQQEDSAVYLCASRSRDYGYTFGSGTRLTVV.

V is TRBV5-4 and J is TRBJ1-6; D may be TRBD1 (5 bases). V dropped 7 bases and J dropped 5 bases, with 16 bases sitting between them. CDR1 SGHNT and CDR2 YYREEE come from the germline V gene (reference sequence). This CDR3 has 15 residues. In nucleotides, the CDR3 is TGTGCCAGCGGACGGGACGGGAGAAATAATTCACCCCTCCACTTT. This gives the protein CASGRDGRNNSPLHF.

The chain joins TRBV28 to TRBJ2-2; D uncertain. The V gene lost 3 bases and the J gene lost 2 bases, with 10 bases spanning the gap. The CDR3 covers 15 residues. Germline loops: CDR1 MDHEN, CDR2 SYDVKM. The chain's CDR3 is CASSLTPGNTGELFF. The CDR3 coding sequence is TGTGCCAGCAGTTTGACTCCCGGTAACACCGGGGAGCTGTTTTTT. Full variable domain (remainder filled in from reference TRBV28 and TRBJ2-2): DVKVTQSSRYLVKRTGEKVFLECVQDMDHENMFWYRQDPGLGLRLIYFSYDVKMKEKGDIPEGYSVSREKKERFSLILESASTNQTSMYLCASSLTPGNTGELFFGEGSRLTVL.

The chain employs TRBV10-1 and TRBJ1-1; D remains unclear. The CDR3 runs to 14 residues. The V end lost 3 bases, the J end lost 5 bases, and 13 bases lay between the germline ends. The germline V gene encodes CDR1 WNHNN and CDR2 SYGVQD (reference sequence). The CDR3 protein is CASSEGRGTTEAFF. Written as DNA, the CDR3 is TGCGCCAGCAGTGAAGGCAGAGGAACGACTGAAGCTTTCTTT.

V is TRBV18 and J is TRBJ2-1, with 10 bases fitting TRBD2. Germline values: CDR1 KGHSH, CDR2 LQKENI. This CDR3 has 16 residues. With 2 bases clipped from V and 7 bases from J, the junction kept 8 bases outside the gene matches. CDR3 in amino acids: CASSPGLAGVSNEQFF. The DNA of the CDR3 is TGTGCCAGCTCACCAGGGCTAGCGGGAGTATCAAATGAGCAGTTCTTC. Full variable domain (remainder filled in from reference TRBV18 and TRBJ2-1): NAGVMQNPRHLVRRRGQEARLRCSPMKGHSHVYWYRQLPEEGLKFMVYLQKENIIDESGMPKERFSAEFPKEGPSILRIQQVVRGDSAAYFCASSPGLAGVSNEQFFGPGTRLTVL.

Written as DNA, the CDR3 is TGTGCCAGCAGTTACCTGACAGGGGACTATGGCTACACCTTC. It yields the protein CASSYLTGDYGYTF. V usage is TRBV6-2 or TRBV6-3 and J usage is TRBJ1-2, with 8 nucleotides matching TRBD1. V was clipped by 2 bases and J by 3 bases; unmatched bases: 2. The CDR3 loop spans 14 amino acids. Germline loops: CDR1 MNHEY, CDR2 SVGEGT.

CDR3: CASSNALPGLRERDTEAFF. The DNA of the CDR3 is TGTGCCAGCAGCAATGCGCTGCCGGGACTCAGGGAACGGGACACTGAAGCTTTCTTT. The chain joins TRBV21-1 to TRBJ1-1. TRBV21-1 is flagged as a pseudogene. The CDR3 is made up of 19 amino acids.

The chain is built from TRBV28 and TRBJ1-2, with 8 bases matching TRBD1. J was trimmed by 4 bases and V by 3 bases; bases with no gene match: 7. Per the germline V gene, CDR1 is MDHEN and CDR2 is SYDVKM. CDR3 length equals 15 residues. The CDR3 DNA is TGTGCCAGCAGTTTTGGTGACAGGGGAAGCTATGGCTACACCTTC. It is translated as CASSFGDRGSYGYTF.

This clone has only a few counts. The chain is built from TRBV3-1 (or the pseudogene TRBV3-2) and TRBJ1-1; maybe TRBD1 (6 bases). The CDR3 loop spans 14 amino acids. Per the germline V gene, CDR1 is LGHDT and CDR2 is YNNKEL (reference sequence). V lost 4 bases and J 0 bases, leaving 9 bases between the germline ends. The DNA for the CDR3 is TGTGCCAGCAGCCGCCGGGACATGAACACTGAAGCTTTCTTT. The encoded protein is CASSRRDMNTEAFF.

CDR3 in DNA: TGTGCCACCAGCGGCCGGGACAGCTATGGCTACACCTTC. Protein sequence: CATSGRDSYGYTF. The chain recombines TRBV15 with TRBJ1-2; 7 bases are a match to TRBD1. Germline CDR1 is LNHNV and CDR2 is YYDKDF (reference sequence). This CDR3 region has 13 residues. V shed 5 bases and J 4 bases; nucleotides not matched to a gene: 4.

The rearrangement joins TRBV6-2 or TRBV6-3 to TRBJ2-1; tentatively, D is TRBD2 (5 bases). This CDR3 comprises 13 residues. The V gene's germline CDR1 is MNHEY and CDR2 SVGEGT. V was clipped by 4 bases and J by 3 bases, with 7 bases between them. This CDR3 reads CASSSRVYNEQFF. The CDR3 nucleotides read TGTGCCAGCAGTTCGCGGGTCTACAATGAGCAGTTCTTC.